This is a list of T cell receptor beta chains from one sample in a study of cytomegalovirus exposure and HLA in healthy donors. Some clones are missing from TCRdb's copy, which holds only in-frame ones; the method was immunoSEQ multiplex PCR. The sample has about 150,000 clones, roughly 80% seen once. Sequencing input: PBMCs. The receptors originated from a man aged 25 to 45 in good health and CMV-seropositive. Both conserved end residues are trimmed from each CDR3. Fields, in order: J gene, V gene, CDR3 protein.

TRBJ1-4 TRBV2 ASSEGTGVEKLF
TRBJ1-2 TRBV6-1 ASSENGRGDGYT
TRBJ1-6 TRBV2 ASRPGQGFSPLH
TRBJ2-1 TRBV5-6 ASSPIWGEHEQF
TRBJ2-7 TRBV10-3 ATTRDTFEQY
TRBJ2-1 TRBV14 ASGAGAAYNEQF
TRBJ1-1 TRBV29-1 SVFTTGGTEAF
TRBJ2-1 TRBV4-1 ASSQETREYPF
TRBJ1-1 TRBV30 AWSGFWGADTEAF
TRBJ2-5 TRBV25-1 ASSEWSGGQKETQY
TRBJ2-5 TRBV7-6 ASSLGGGSETQY
TRBJ1-1 TRBV10-3 AISNPGGAFTEAF
- TRBV7-9 ASSLSRTGFHEQY
TRBJ1-5 TRBV7-2 ASSLDNQPQH
TRBJ2-1 TRBV2 ASNLRNTGDEQF
TRBJ1-2 TRBV9 ASSVGGQGMYGYT
TRBJ2-5 TRBV30 AWSGGKERGKTQY
TRBJ2-1 TRBV11-3 ASSLNKASGDYNEQF
TRBJ2-5 TRBV6-6 ASRETGFQETQY
TRBJ2-2 TRBV7-8 ASSLTETGELF
TRBJ2-3 TRBV6-1 ASSELRSTDTQY
TRBJ2-1 TRBV6-5 ASSYSWEGIINEQF
TRBJ2-1 TRBV11-3 ASSPSRGNEQF
TRBJ2-5 TRBV7-3 ASSLTRQETQY
TRBJ2-7 TRBV28 ASTAGGVAYEQY
TRBJ1-2 TRBV27 ASGTGGRGYT
TRBJ1-6 TRBV5-4 ASSSPGQRAVPLH
TRBJ2-3 TRBV6-1 ASSERRAAQY
TRBJ1-3 TRBV5-4 ASALSSSGNTIY
TRBJ2-1 TRBV30 AYLSAGMGNEQF
TRBJ2-7 TRBV19 ASSSGGFTYEQY
TRBJ2-7 TRBV27 ASSLSFQGGYEQY
TRBJ2-7 TRBV9 ASSVAGAGEQY